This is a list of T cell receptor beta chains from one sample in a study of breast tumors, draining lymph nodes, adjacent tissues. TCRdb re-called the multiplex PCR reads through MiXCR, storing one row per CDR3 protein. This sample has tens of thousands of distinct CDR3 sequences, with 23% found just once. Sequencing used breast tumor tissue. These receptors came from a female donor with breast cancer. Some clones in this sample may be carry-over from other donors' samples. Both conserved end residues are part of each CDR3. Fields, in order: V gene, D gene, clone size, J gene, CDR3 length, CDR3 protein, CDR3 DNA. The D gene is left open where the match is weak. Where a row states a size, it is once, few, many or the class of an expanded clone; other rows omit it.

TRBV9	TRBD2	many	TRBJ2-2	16	CASSARTSGNTGELFF	TGTGCCAGCAGCGCCCGGACTAGCGGGAACACCGGGGAGCTGTTTTTT
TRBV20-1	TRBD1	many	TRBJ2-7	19	CSARVRRTGYAEGPYEQYF	TGCAGTGCTAGAGTGCGTAGGACAGGGTATGCGGAAGGCCCCTACGAGCAGTACTTC
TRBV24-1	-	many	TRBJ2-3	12	CATSAFEDTQYF	TGTGCCACCAGTGCCTTTGAGGATACGCAGTATTTT
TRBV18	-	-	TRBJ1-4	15	CASSPRQGANEKLFF	TGTGCCAGCTCACCACGGCAGGGCGCTAATGAAAAACTGTTTTTT
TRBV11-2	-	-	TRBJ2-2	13	CASSLQMAGELFF	TGTGCCAGCAGCCTCCAAATGGCCGGGGAGCTGTTTTTT
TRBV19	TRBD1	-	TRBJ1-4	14	CASSPGQGNEKLFF	TGTGCCAGCAGTCCGGGACAGGGTAATGAAAAACTGTTTTTT
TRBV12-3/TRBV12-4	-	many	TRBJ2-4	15	CASSLPALAKNIQYF	TGTGCCAGCAGTTTACCGGCACTAGCCAAAAACATTCAGTACTTC
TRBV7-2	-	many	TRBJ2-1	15	CASSPTATQGGEQFF	TGTGCCAGCAGCCCCACCGCCACACAGGGAGGGGAGCAGTTCTTC
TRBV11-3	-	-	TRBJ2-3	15	CASSLRTADTDTQYF	TGTGCCAGCAGCTTACGGACAGCTGACACAGATACGCAGTATTTT
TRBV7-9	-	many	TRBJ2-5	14	CASSPWENQETQYF	TGTGCCAGCAGCCCGTGGGAAAACCAAGAGACCCAGTACTTC
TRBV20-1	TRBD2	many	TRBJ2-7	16	CSARDLRRGSSYEQYF	TGCAGTGCTAGAGATCTAAGGCGGGGGAGCTCCTACGAGCAGTACTTC
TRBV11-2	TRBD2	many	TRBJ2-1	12	CASSQPSGRAFF	TGTGCCAGCAGCCAACCTAGCGGGAGGGCCTTCTTC
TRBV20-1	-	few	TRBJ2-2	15	CSARTRGELTGELFF	TGCAGTGCGCGCACCCGCGGGGAGCTCACCGGGGAGCTGTTTTTT
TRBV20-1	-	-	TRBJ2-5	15	CSARDMGHYQETQYF	TGCAGTGCTAGAGATATGGGACACTACCAAGAGACCCAGTACTTC
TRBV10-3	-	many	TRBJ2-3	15	CAIRPPGHLTDTQYF	TGTGCCATCAGACCCCCGGGACACCTCACAGATACGCAGTATTTT
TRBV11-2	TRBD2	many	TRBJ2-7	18	CASSLEFGGGENSYEQYF	TGTGCCAGCAGCTTAGAGTTTGGCGGGGGGGAGAACTCCTACGAGCAGTACTTC
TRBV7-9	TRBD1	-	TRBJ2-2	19	CASSWNRGREAPNTGELFF	TGTGCCAGCAGCTGGAACAGGGGACGGGAAGCCCCGAACACCGGGGAGCTGTTTTTT
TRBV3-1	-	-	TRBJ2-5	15	CASSQVLVLRGTQYF	TGTGCCAGCAGCCAAGTCCTGGTCCTGAGAGGGACCCAGTACTTC
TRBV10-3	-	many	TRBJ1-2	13	CAISESRGYGYTF	TGTGCCATCAGTGAGTCTCGGGGGTATGGCTACACCTTC
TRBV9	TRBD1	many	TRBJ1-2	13	CASSVAGGYGYTF	TGTGCCAGCAGCGTAGCAGGGGGCTATGGCTACACCTTC
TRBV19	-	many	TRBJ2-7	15	CASSLAADSFYEQYF	TGTGCCAGTAGCCTCGCCGCGGACTCGTTTTACGAGCAGTACTTC
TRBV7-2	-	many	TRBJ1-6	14	CASSLEGLISPLHF	TGTGCCAGCAGCTTAGAAGGCCTAATTTCACCCCTCCACTTT
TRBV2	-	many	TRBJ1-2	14	CASKSQVANYGYTF	TGTGCCAGCAAATCGCAGGTCGCTAACTATGGCTACACCTTC
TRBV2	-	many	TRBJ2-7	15	CASSEPGGMGYEQYF	TGTGCCAGCAGTGAACCTGGGGGGATGGGCTACGAGCAGTACTTC
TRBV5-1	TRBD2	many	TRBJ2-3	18	CASSLVVAGAALTDTQYF	TGCGCCAGCAGCTTGGTAGTAGCGGGAGCCGCCCTCACAGATACGCAGTATTTT
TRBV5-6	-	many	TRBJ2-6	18	CASSFLTRVVSGANVLTF	TGTGCCAGCAGCTTTTTAACCCGGGTTGTCTCTGGGGCCAACGTCCTGACTTTC
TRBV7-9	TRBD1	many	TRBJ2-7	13	CASSFYRGYEQYF	TGTGCCAGCAGCTTCTACAGGGGATACGAGCAGTACTTC
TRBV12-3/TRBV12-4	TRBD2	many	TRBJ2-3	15	CASSLQGGGADTQYF	TGTGCCAGCAGTCTTCAGGGCGGGGGGGCAGATACGCAGTATTTT
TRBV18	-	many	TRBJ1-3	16	CASSPSLPGSGNTIYF	TGTGCCAGCTCACCGTCATTGCCCGGCTCTGGAAACACCATATATTTT